These 17 T cell receptor beta chains came from one sample sequenced in a study of T-cell reconstitution after alpha-beta-depleted transplantation in children. Unique molecular identifiers were incorporated when the TCRbeta library was constructed. TCRdb processed the PCR reads anew with MiXCR; each CDR3 protein has one entry. The profile shows a few hundred thousand distinct CDR3 sequences, 10% of them singletons. This material consisted of PBMCs from the stem cell graft donor, taken from the stem cell graft. Receptor source: a human donor who donated a stem cell graft to a child with acute lymphoblastic leukemia.

Remarks on this clonotype: This may stem from a read error, because a much larger clone lies one nucleotide away. The chain uses TRBV15 and TRBJ2-1; possible D gene TRBD2, 6 bases. Trimming removed 3 bases from V and 7 bases from J, with 16 bases in between. The germline V gene encodes CDR1 LNHNV and CDR2 YYDKDF (reference sequence). The CDR3 runs to 15 residues. The CDR3 reads CATSRMRDVRNEQFF. For the CDR3, the DNA is TGTGCCACCAGCAGGATGCGGGACGTGCGGAATGAGCAGTTCTTC.

The chain employs TRBV7-8 and TRBJ1-6; D unclear. The CDR3 contains 13 residues. V was clipped by 5 bases and J by 4 bases, with 6 bases between them. The germline gives CDR1 SGHVS, CDR2 FQNEAQ. CDR3 nucleotides: TGTGCCAGCAGCGAGGAGTATAATTCACCCCTCCACTTT. Translation: CASSEEYNSPLHF.

This clonotype is labeled as medium-sized. The V call is TRBV20-1, the J call TRBJ2-5; D unresolved. V was pared by 6 bases and J by 2 bases, with 4 bases between. The CDR3 contains 10 residues. Germline V gene sequence: CDR1 DFQATT, CDR2 SNEGSKA (reference sequence). The CDR3 sequence: CSAKQETQYF. In nucleotides, the CDR3 is TGCAGTGCCAAACAAGAGACCCAGTACTTC.

This clonotype was seen only a few times. The V and J genes are TRBV7-9 and TRBJ2-1; D is ambiguous. V lost 2 bases and J 9 bases, leaving 5 bases between the germline ends. Germline V gives CDR1 SEHNR, CDR2 FQNEAQ (reference sequence). The CDR3 spans 11 residues. The CDR3 sequence is CASSLFGEQFF. The CDR3, as DNA: TGTGCCAGCAGCTTATTCGGTGAGCAGTTCTTC.

This chain connects TRBV15 to TRBJ2-7, with 8 bases matching TRBD1. In germline, CDR1 is LNHNV, CDR2 YYDKDF (reference sequence). CDR3 length: 17 residues. The V segment lost 1 base and the J segment 3 bases; nucleotides outside the gene matches: 11. CDR3 sequence: CATSRGGVGQAIYEQYF. The CDR3 region has the DNA TGTGCCACCAGCAGAGGAGGGGTGGGACAGGCCATCTACGAGCAGTACTTC.

The table lists this clonotype with many counts. This chain joins TRBV2 and TRBJ2-5; D possibly corresponds to TRBD1 (5 bases). Trimming cost V 7 bases and J 5 bases, with 8 bases left between them. The CDR3 sequence is 11 residues long. CDR1 and CDR2 from the germline V gene are SNHLY and FYNNEI. CDR3 coding DNA: TGTGCCAGCACAGGGTCGGAGACCCAGTACTTC. This codes for CASTGSETQYF. Full variable domain (remainder filled in from reference TRBV2 and TRBJ2-5): EPEVTQTPSHQVTQMGQEVILRCVPISNHLYFYWYRQILGQKVEFLVSFYNNEISEKSEIFDDQFSVERPDGSNFTLKIRSTKLEDSAMYFCASTGSETQYFGPGTRLLVL.

V and J are TRBV5-1 and TRBJ2-2; either TRBD1 or TRBD2 may fit D (5 bases each). The CDR3 is 13 residues long. CDR1 SGHRS and CDR2 YFSETQ come from the germline V gene. V lost 4 bases and J lost 5, with 9 bases in between. CDR3 DNA sequence: TGCGCCAGCAGCGGTGGGGGAACCGGGGAGCTGTTTTTT. Protein: CASSGGGTGELFF. Supplemented by reference TRBV5-1 and TRBJ2-2, the full variable domain reads KAGVTQTPRYLIKTRGQQVTLSCSPISGHRSVSWYQQTPGQGLQFLFEYFSETQRNKGNFPGRFSGRQFSNSRSEMNVSTLELGDSALYLCASSGGGTGELFFGEGSRLTVL.

This clonotype was detected ten times or more. The chain uses TRBV28 and TRBJ2-5, with a tentative D call TRBD1 (5 bases). The CDR3 has 13 amino acids. From germline, CDR1 is MDHEN and CDR2 SYDVKM. V lost 6 bases and J 1 base, leaving 9 bases between the germline ends. In nucleotides, the CDR3 is TGTGCCAGCAGAGGGGCACCCCAAGAGACCCAGTACTTC. Translating gives CASRGAPQETQYF.

This clonotype turned up a few times. The gene calls are TRBV4-2 and TRBJ2-5; 7 bases are shared with TRBD1. The CDR3 loop spans 17 amino acids. The ends lost 0 bases at V and 1 base at J; junction bases unmatched: 8. Per germline, CDR1 LGHNA and CDR2 YNFKEQ. CDR3 amino acids: CASSQDRGGKVQETQYF. CDR3 coding DNA: TGTGCCAGCAGCCAAGATAGAGGGGGCAAAGTCCAAGAGACCCAGTACTTC.

CDR3 nucleotide sequence: TGCAGCGTTGCCGGGAGCAGCTATGGGGGCTACACCTTC. Translating gives CSVAGSSYGGYTF. V gene TRBV29-1 combines with J gene TRBJ1-2; D gene ambiguous. Trimming took off 4 bases at V and 8 bases at J, with 17 bases between the two ends. CDR3 length: 13 amino acids. Germline V gives CDR1 SQVTM, CDR2 ANQGSEA.

This clonotype occurred a few times. This chain joins TRBV20-1 and TRBJ1-2; D is undetermined. The germline gives CDR1 DFQATT, CDR2 SNEGSKA (reference sequence). CDR3 length: 11 residues. The V end lost 6 bases, the J end lost 4 bases, and 9 bases lay between the germline ends. CDR3 protein: CSAYTAYGYTF. In DNA form, the CDR3 reads TGCAGTGCCTACACCGCCTATGGCTACACCTTC.

The chain joins TRBV13 to TRBJ2-7, with TRBD2 identical over 12 bases. Trimming took 5 bases from V and 6 from J; bases not matched to a gene: 5. CDR1 and CDR2 from the germline V gene are PRHDT and FYEKMQ (reference sequence). The length of the CDR3 is 14 residues. Written as DNA, the CDR3 is TGTGCCAGCAGCCTAGCGGGAGGGCCATCCGAGCAGTACTTC. It codes for CASSLAGGPSEQYF.

In its sample, this clonotype was seen many times. An end of the junction differs from the germline gene, which may be a read error. The J gene is TRBJ1-2, the V gene TRBV5-1, with TRBD1 as a possible D gene (5 bases). The CDR3 has 12 amino acids. Germline CDR1 reads SGHRS; CDR2 reads YFSETQ. The CDR3 reads CASSSDSGAGSF. Written as DNA, the CDR3 is TGCGCCAGCAGTTCCGACTCCGGGGCCGGATCCTTC.

The rearrangement uses TRBV28 and TRBJ2-1; 7 nucleotides agree with TRBD2. The CDR3 is 16 residues long. Germline assignment: CDR1 MDHEN and CDR2 SYDVKM. The junction had 9 bases not matched to a gene; V was cut back by 5 bases and J by 2 bases. The CDR3 DNA follows: TGTGCCAGCAGTCTCCGCGGGAGCGGGGCCTACAATGAGCAGTTCTTC. It yields the protein CASSLRGSGAYNEQFF.

This clonotype appeared a few times. The CDR3 loop is CASSDGLQETQYF. As DNA, the CDR3 is TGTGCCAGCAGCGACGGACTGCAAGAGACCCAGTACTTC. This chain links TRBV12-3 or TRBV12-4 with TRBJ2-5, with D maybe TRBD2 (5 bases). The V end was cut by 6 bases, the J end by 2 bases, with 10 bases between. The CDR3 is 13 residues long.

V and J are TRBV5-1 and TRBJ2-6; D possibly matches TRBD1 or TRBD2 (5 bases each). Germline loops: CDR1 SGHRS, CDR2 YFSETQ. Trimming removed 5 bases at V and 4 bases at J, with 25 bases between. This CDR3 is 19 amino acids long. This CDR3 is CASSLTARRGTGGANVLTF. The CDR3, as DNA: TGCGCCAGCAGTTTGACCGCCCGACGGGGCACGGGAGGGGCCAACGTCCTGACTTTC.

This clonotype was detected many times. V is TRBV27 and J is TRBJ2-7, with 8 bases lining up with TRBD2. The germline gives CDR1 MNHEY, CDR2 SMNVEV (reference sequence). The CDR3 runs 20 residues. Unmatched junction bases numbered 19, after V lost 3 bases and J lost 0 bases. The CDR3 spells CASSFPAGGHRAVISYEQYF. The CDR3 DNA reads as TGTGCCAGCAGTTTCCCCGCGGGAGGCCACAGGGCCGTAATCTCCTACGAGCAGTACTTC.